Following are 22 T cell receptor beta chains from one sample sequenced in a study. One entry per CDR3 protein, called by TCRdb with MiXCR from the 5' RACE reads. This repertoire shows tens of thousands of distinct CDR3 sequences, about 20% found once; its top ten account for about 3%. The specimen sequenced was memory CD4+ T cells sorted from a lymph node. Noted subset: memory CD4+ T cells, CD4+CD45RO+CD25-. The receptors stem from a female donor with breast cancer.

The chain carries TRBV20-1 and TRBJ1-1, with D unclear. Germline V lookup: CDR1 DFQATT, CDR2 SNEGSKA (reference sequence). The V end lost 3 bases, the J end lost 4 bases, and 24 bases lay between the germline ends. This CDR3 contains 17 residues. The CDR3 nucleotides read TGCAGTGCTAGGTCTGGCCAGATCAGATCAATTGGCACTGAAGCTTTCTTT. Residues: CSARSGQIRSIGTEAFF.

The chain carries TRBV20-1 and TRBJ2-7, with 9 bases aligning to TRBD1. The CDR3 is 16 amino acids. Trimming took 1 base from V and 2 from J; bases not matched to a gene: 9. Germline values: CDR1 DFQATT, CDR2 SNEGSKA (reference sequence). Here the CDR3 reads CSARVPGQGQTYEQYV. In nucleotides, the CDR3 is TGCAGTGCTAGAGTTCCGGGACAGGGTCAGACCTACGAGCAGTACGTC.

The chain is built from TRBV5-1 and TRBJ1-3; D is undetermined. V lost 0 bases to trimming and J lost 0 bases, with 7 bases between them. This CDR3 region has 15 residues. CDR1 is SGHRS, CDR2 YFSETQ, per germline. The CDR3 protein is CASSLASFSGNTIYF. The CDR3 DNA reads as TGCGCCAGCAGCTTGGCGAGCTTCTCTGGAAACACCATATATTTT.

The chain uses TRBV5-6 and TRBJ1-1; D not certain. The CDR3 is made up of 14 amino acids. CDR1 is SGHDT, CDR2 YYEEEE, per germline. The V and J ends lost 1 base and 0 bases respectively, with 7 bases between them. CDR3 sequence: CASSLFEMNTEAFF. In DNA form, the CDR3 reads TGTGCCAGCAGCTTGTTCGAAATGAACACTGAAGCTTTCTTT.

Here the CDR3 reads CASSLQGTGNTIYF. CDR3 DNA sequence: TGTGCCAGCAGCTTGCAGGGGACTGGAAACACCATATATTTT. This chain connects TRBV5-5 to TRBJ1-3, with a weak D call TRBD1 (6 bases). V gave up 1 base and J gave up 2 bases, with 7 bases separating them. The CDR3 consists of 14 residues. Germline CDR1 reads SGHKS; CDR2 reads YYEKEE (reference sequence).

In this sample, this clonotype turned up many times. This chain connects TRBV6-5 to TRBJ1-1; tentative D call: TRBD1 (6 bases). Germline lookup yields CDR1 MNHEY and CDR2 SVGAGI. V lost 9 bases, J lost 1 base, and 15 bases lay in between. The CDR3 is 14 residues long. CDR3 amino acids: CASSGGGTNTEAFF. In DNA, the CDR3 is TGTGCCAGTAGCGGAGGGGGGACGAACACTGAAGCTTTCTTT.

J is TRBJ2-1 and V is TRBV6-2 or TRBV6-3; the D gene is possibly TRBD1 (6 bases). Germline values: CDR1 MNHEY, CDR2 SVGEGT. The CDR3 length is 15 residues. Trimming stripped 8 bases from V and 7 bases from J, with 21 bases between. This CDR3 reads CASYGTPSAGNEQFF. CDR3 DNA: TGTGCCAGCTATGGGACACCCTCGGCTGGGAATGAGCAGTTCTTC.

This clonotype has ten or more counts. The chain employs TRBV2 and TRBJ2-2; a possible D gene is TRBD2 (6 bases). V was clipped by 4 bases and J by 2 bases, with 17 bases between them. In germline, CDR1 is SNHLY, CDR2 FYNNEI. CDR3 length: 17 residues. Here the CDR3 reads CASSVVRAGSNTGELFF. The DNA for the CDR3 is TGTGCCAGCAGTGTTGTTCGGGCGGGAAGTAACACCGGGGAGCTGTTTTTT.

A few counts support this clonotype. The chain recombines TRBV5-1 with TRBJ2-7; 10 bases match TRBD1. V dropped 7 bases and J dropped 2; count of bases not matched to a gene: 3. There are 13 residues in the CDR3. Germline V CDR1 and CDR2: SGHRS, YFSETQ. Here the CDR3 DNA reads TGCGCCAGCGGACAGGGGGGGACCTACGAGCAGTACTTC. The encoded protein is CASGQGGTYEQYF.

This clonotype was counted only a few times. This chain joins TRBV5-5 and TRBJ1-5; D gene uncertain. Germline CDR1 reads SGHKS; CDR2 reads YYEKEE (reference sequence). Trimming cost V 3 bases and J 5 bases, with 12 bases left between them. This CDR3 contains 14 residues. CDR3 residues: CASSSSPPDQPQHF. CDR3 DNA sequence: TGTGCCAGCAGCTCGTCCCCTCCTGATCAGCCCCAGCATTTT.

The V gene is TRBV28, the J gene TRBJ1-5; 8 nucleotides line up with TRBD1. Germline V CDR1 and CDR2: MDHEN, SYDVKM. The V gene end was trimmed by 4 bases and the J gene end by 7 bases; junction bases not matched to a gene: 6. The CDR3 runs 14 residues. The CDR3 sequence: CASSSGQGRQPQHF. CDR3 DNA sequence: TGTGCCAGCAGTTCCGGACAGGGAAGACAGCCCCAGCATTTT.

This clonotype was detected many times. This rearrangement joins TRBV20-1 to TRBJ2-7; 8 nucleotides line up with TRBD2. Germline values: CDR1 DFQATT, CDR2 SNEGSKA (reference sequence). This CDR3 spans 12 amino acids. The junction had 4 bases not matched to a gene; V was cut back by 5 bases and J by 4 bases. CDR3 sequence: CSASRGGYEQYF. The CDR3 coding sequence is TGCAGTGCTTCCCGGGGGGGGTACGAGCAGTACTTC.

The gene calls are TRBV5-6 and TRBJ1-1; the D gene is possibly TRBD1 (6 bases). Trimming removed 5 bases from V and 4 bases from J, with 12 bases in between. CDR1 is SGHDT and CDR2 is YYEEEE in the germline V gene. The CDR3 consists of 13 residues. For the CDR3, the DNA is TGTGCCAGCAGAGGGGGGGAGTTCACTGAAGCTTTCTTT. This encodes CASRGGEFTEAFF.

The CDR3 region is CASSLSQVSPLHF. In DNA form, the CDR3 reads TGTGCCAGCAGTTTATCTCAGGTTTCACCCCTCCACTTT. J is TRBJ1-6 and V is TRBV27; the D is unclear. Per the germline V gene, CDR1 is MNHEY and CDR2 is SMNVEV (reference sequence). This CDR3 is built from 13 residues. Trimming left V 0 bases short and J 9 bases short, with 6 bases between.

This clonotype was seen only once. Germline is not matched at one junction end, which may reflect a read error. The chain couples TRBV9 to TRBJ1-2; a weak D match, TRBD1 (5 bases). The germline CDR1 and CDR2 sequences are SGDLS and YYNGEE. This CDR3 region has 15 residues. CDR3 sequence: CVSSVAGNGPYGYTF. The CDR3 DNA reads as TGTGTCAGCAGCGTAGCAGGGAATGGGCCGTATGGCTACACCTTC.

V usage is TRBV5-1 and J usage is TRBJ1-6; 7 bases are shared with TRBD1. The V and J ends lost 1 base and 10 bases, in that order; junction bases with no gene match: 8. Per the germline V gene, CDR1 is SGHRS and CDR2 is YFSETQ. This CDR3 comprises 15 residues. CDR3 nucleotide sequence: TGCGCCAGCAGCTTGATTGGGGACAGCAGGTCACCCCTCCACTTT. Amino acids: CASSLIGDSRSPLHF.

This clonotype has ten or more counts. The rearrangement uses TRBV7-9 and TRBJ2-1; TRBD2 aligns across 9 bases. The CDR3 length is 18 residues. V dropped 5 bases and J dropped 7; count of bases not matched to a gene: 18. In germline, CDR1 is SEHNR, CDR2 FQNEAQ (reference sequence). CDR3 DNA: TGTGCCAGCAGCGCCCGACTAGCGGATACCCCCATAAGGAATGAGCAGTTCTTC. It translates to CASSARLADTPIRNEQFF.

This chain joins TRBV7-2 and TRBJ2-7, with D maybe TRBD2 (5 bases). Trimming left V 2 bases short and J 2 bases short, with 10 bases between. CDR3 length equals 14 residues. Per the germline V gene, CDR1 is SGHTA and CDR2 is FQGNSA. As DNA, the CDR3 is TGTGCCAGCAGCTTACCCGGGAAGCCCTACGAGCAGTACTTC. The encoded protein is CASSLPGKPYEQYF.

This clonotype was observed many times. The chain couples TRBV4-3 to TRBJ1-5; D not certain. The germline V gene encodes CDR1 LGHNA and CDR2 YSLEER. This CDR3 region has 13 residues. The V and J ends lost 0 bases and 7 bases respectively, with 7 bases between them. For the CDR3, the DNA is TGCGCCAGCAGCCAAGAAGTTAGCCAGCCCCAGCATTTT. Protein product: CASSQEVSQPQHF.

This clonotype was seen many times. A junction boundary mismatches the germline segment, possibly from a read error. The chain couples TRBV7-7 to TRBJ2-1, with D unclear. CDR3 size: 17 residues. The V gene's germline CDR1 is SSHAT and CDR2 FNYEAQ (reference sequence). CDR3 sequence: CASSLVSGVSGYNEQFF. The CDR3 coding sequence is TGTGCTAGCAGCTTAGTGTCTGGGGTCTCAGGATACAATGAGCAGTTCTTC.

This clonotype was observed a handful of times. The chain couples TRBV20-1 to TRBJ2-1, with 9 bases fitting TRBD2. Germline CDR1 reads DFQATT; CDR2 reads SNEGSKA (reference sequence). The CDR3 length is 14 residues. J gave up 5 bases and V 6 bases, and 8 bases lay outside the gene matches. The CDR3 is CSALPGLANNEQFF. DNA for the CDR3: TGCAGTGCCCTTCCGGGACTAGCAAACAATGAGCAGTTCTTC.

This clonotype has a handful of counts. This chain links TRBV11-2 with TRBJ2-1; tentatively, D is TRBD2 (5 bases). V was clipped by 6 bases and J by 9 bases, with 12 bases between them. Germline CDR1 SGHAT, CDR2 FQNNGV. The CDR3 has 12 residues. The CDR3: CASRKITSEQFF. For the CDR3, the DNA is TGTGCCAGCAGGAAAATTACTAGTGAGCAGTTCTTC.